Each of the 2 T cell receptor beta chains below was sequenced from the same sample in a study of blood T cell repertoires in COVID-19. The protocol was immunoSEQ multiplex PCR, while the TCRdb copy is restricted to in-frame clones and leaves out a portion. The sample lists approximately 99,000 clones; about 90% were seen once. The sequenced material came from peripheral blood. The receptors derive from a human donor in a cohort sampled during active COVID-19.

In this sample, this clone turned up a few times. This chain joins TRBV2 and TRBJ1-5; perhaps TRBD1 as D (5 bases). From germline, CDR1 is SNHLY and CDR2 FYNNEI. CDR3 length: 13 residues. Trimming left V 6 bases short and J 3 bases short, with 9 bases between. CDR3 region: CASRRGPNQPQHF. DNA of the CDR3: TGTGCCAGCAGAAGGGGTCCCAATCAGCCCCAGCATTTT.

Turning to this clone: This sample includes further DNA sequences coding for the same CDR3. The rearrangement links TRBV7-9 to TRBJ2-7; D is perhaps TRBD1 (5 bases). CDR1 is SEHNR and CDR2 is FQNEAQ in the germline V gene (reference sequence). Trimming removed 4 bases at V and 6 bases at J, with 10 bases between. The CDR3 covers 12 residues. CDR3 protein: CASSSTDSEQYF. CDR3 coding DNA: TGTGCCAGCAGCTCCACAGACAGCGAGCAGTACTTC.